These 24 T cell receptor beta chains originate from one sample sequenced in a study of blood T cell repertoires in COVID-19. Repertoires were generated with immunoSEQ multiplex PCR, while TCRdb's copy carries only in-frame clones and drops some. The data hold 180,000 or so clones, with around four fifths observed a single time. Sequences were obtained from PBMCs or T cells enriched from blood (not recorded which). All receptors derive from a woman aged 45-65 years who had recovered from COVID-19.

This clone was counted a few times. The rearrangement uses TRBV3-1 (or the pseudogene TRBV3-2) and TRBJ1-3; D is possibly TRBD1 (5 bases). Trimming cost V 1 base and J 7 bases, with 14 bases left between them. CDR1 is LGHDT and CDR2 is YNNKEL in the germline V gene (reference sequence). The CDR3 runs 15 residues. The CDR3 DNA reads TGTGCCAGCAGCCAAGCGGGGGGGGATTGGAACACCATATATTTT. Its protein is CASSQAGGDWNTIYF.

This clone has a single count. The J gene is TRBJ2-1, the V gene TRBV19; 11 bases are a match to TRBD2. Germline CDR1 is LNHDA and CDR2 is SQIVND (reference sequence). The CDR3 extends over 15 amino acids. The J segment lost 3 bases and the V segment lost 6 bases, leaving 4 bases of the junction unmatched. This chain's CDR3 is CASSRGTSGYNEQFF. In DNA form, the CDR3 reads TGTGCCAGTAGCCGAGGGACTAGCGGCTACAATGAGCAGTTCTTC.

The rearrangement joins TRBV4-1 to TRBJ2-3, with 7 bases matching TRBD2. The germline gives CDR1 MGHRA, CDR2 YSYEKL. This CDR3 region has 16 residues. Trimming cost V 5 bases and J 4 bases; bases outside gene matches: 12. CDR3 region: CASSSGTMGEPDTQYF. The CDR3 DNA sequence: TGCGCCAGCAGCAGCGGGACTATGGGAGAGCCAGATACGCAGTATTTT.

This rearrangement joins TRBV27 to TRBJ2-7; 9 positions agree with TRBD1. Losses at the gene ends were 5 bases for V and 2 bases for J; bases not matched to a gene: 4. Germline V lookup: CDR1 MNHEY, CDR2 SMNVEV (reference sequence). CDR3 size: 14 residues. The CDR3 here is CASSKGQGPYEQYV. The CDR3 DNA reads TGTGCCAGCAGTAAGGGACAGGGTCCCTACGAGCAGTACGTC.

This chain links TRBV5-4 with TRBJ2-1; TRBD2 might be the D (6 bases). Germline CDR1 SGHNT, CDR2 YYREEE (reference sequence). V was clipped by 3 bases and J by 7 bases, with 14 bases between them. The CDR3 sequence is 14 residues long. The CDR3: CASSSGTGGNEQFF. As DNA, the CDR3 is TGTGCCAGCAGCTCCGGGACCGGGGGTAATGAGCAGTTCTTC.

In its sample, this clone was seen once. The V gene is TRBV5-5, the J gene TRBJ1-2; D not resolved. Germline lookup yields CDR1 SGHKS and CDR2 YYEKEE (reference sequence). Trimming took off 6 bases at V and 7 bases at J, with 19 bases between the two ends. The CDR3 consists of 14 residues. The CDR3 bases are TGTGCCAGCATAAAGGACGGCCGGGGTAGTGGCTACACCTTC. Translation gives CASIKDGRGSGYTF.

The chain carries TRBV20-1 and TRBJ2-5; unclear D gene. V was pared by 6 bases and J by 9 bases, with 11 bases between. The germline V gene encodes CDR1 DFQATT and CDR2 SNEGSKA (reference sequence). The CDR3 spans 10 residues. The CDR3 loop is CSARLLAQYF. CDR3 coding DNA: TGCAGTGCGCGCCTTTTGGCCCAGTACTTC.

The V call is TRBV6-5, the J call TRBJ1-2, with TRBD1 matching 7 bases. Germline CDR1 reads MNHEY; CDR2 reads SVGAGI. The CDR3 extends over 15 amino acids. V trimming: 2 bases; J trimming: 5 bases; junction bases outside the gene matches: 8. Here the CDR3 reads CASSYPGGQGYGYTF. The CDR3 DNA follows: TGTGCCAGCAGTTACCCAGGGGGTCAGGGGTATGGCTACACCTTC.

The rearrangement links TRBV30 to TRBJ2-5; 7 bases line up with TRBD1. Losses at the gene ends were 2 bases for V and 7 bases for J; bases not matched to a gene: 10. Germline loops: CDR1 GTSNPN, CDR2 SVGIG (reference sequence). The CDR3 runs 14 residues. CDR3 protein: CAWSKSDRVGTQYF. CDR3 sequence (DNA): TGTGCCTGGAGTAAATCCGACAGGGTTGGGACCCAGTACTTC.

The CDR3, as DNA: TGTGCCAGCAGCTTCACCAGCGGCCCTAGGAATGAGCAGTTCTTC. Amino acid sequence: CASSFTSGPRNEQFF. J is TRBJ2-1 and V is TRBV7-3, with TRBD2 as a possible D gene (5 bases). CDR1 SGHTA and CDR2 FQGTGA come from the germline V gene. V lost 3 bases and J lost 7, with 16 bases in between. The CDR3 covers 15 residues.

This clone was detected many times. The chain carries TRBV10-3 and TRBJ1-4, with TRBD1 identical over 8 bases. J was trimmed by 5 bases and V by 11 bases; bases with no gene match: 7. The CDR3 totals 13 residues. Germline CDR1 ENHRY, CDR2 SYGVKD. The CDR3 DNA sequence: TGTGCCGTATCGGGACAGGAGAATGAAAAACTGTTTTTT. It encodes CAVSGQENEKLFF.

V usage is TRBV21-1 and J usage is TRBJ2-7; TRBD2, the table's D call, was not compared with the DNA. TRBV21-1 is deemed a pseudogene. This CDR3 spans 14 amino acids. The CDR3 spells CASSNFWHYYEQYV. CDR3 bases: TGTGCCAGCAGCAACTTTTGGCACTACTACGAGCAGTACGTC.

CDR3 in DNA: TGTGCCAGCAGCCCCAGCGGGAGGGCCCTGGGGCAGTTCTTC. It translates to CASSPSGRALGQFF. This chain connects TRBV3-1 (or the pseudogene TRBV3-2) to TRBJ2-1; 10 bases fit TRBD2. This CDR3 comprises 14 residues. Germline values: CDR1 LGHDT, CDR2 YNNKEL (reference sequence). Losses at the gene ends were 4 bases for V and 12 bases for J; bases not matched to a gene: 9.

This chain joins TRBV4-1 and TRBJ2-4, with 13 bases aligning to TRBD2. The CDR3 contains 18 residues. Germline V gives CDR1 MGHRA, CDR2 YSYEKL. V trimming: 1 base; J trimming: 4 bases; junction bases outside the gene matches: 7. The CDR3, as DNA: TGCGCCAGCAGCCAAGGGCAGACTAGCGGGAGGACTAAAAACATTCAGTACTTC. It specifies CASSQGQTSGRTKNIQYF.

CDR3 in DNA: TGTGCCAGCACCGGACTAGCGGGAGTCCCCCAGACCCAGTACTTC. Translating gives CASTGLAGVPQTQYF. The chain uses TRBV6-5 and TRBJ2-5, with 13 bases identical to TRBD2. After removal of 7 bases from V and 6 bases from J, the junction contained 8 bases not matched to a gene. There are 15 residues in the CDR3. The germline V gene encodes CDR1 MNHEY and CDR2 SVGAGI.

This chain uses TRBV13 with TRBJ2-3; 7 nucleotides match TRBD2. Germline CDR1 PRHDT, CDR2 FYEKMQ (reference sequence). V shed 2 bases, J shed 4 bases, and the junction held 9 bases outside the gene matches. The CDR3 is made up of 16 amino acids. CDR3 sequence (DNA): TGTGCCAGCAGCTTACTGCGGGGGTCTCAGGCAGATACGCAGTATTTT. This sequence encodes CASSLLRGSQADTQYF.

This rearrangement joins TRBV10-2 to TRBJ1-5, with a tentative D call TRBD1 (5 bases). The CDR3 spans 14 residues. Germline V gene lookup returns CDR1 WSHSY and CDR2 SAAADI. The germline V and J ends were trimmed by 4 bases and 1 base, with 8 bases remaining between them. CDR3 DNA: TGCGCCAGCAGTGGCAGGGAAAGCAATCAGCCCCAGCATTTT. Protein product: CASSGRESNQPQHF.

The V call is TRBV10-3, the J call TRBJ1-2; D perhaps matches TRBD1 (6 bases). V dropped 0 bases and J dropped 1 base, with 12 bases sitting between them. This CDR3 is built from 16 residues. The germline CDR1 and CDR2 sequences are ENHRY and SYGVKD. The CDR3 reads CAISESQTGGNYGYTF. The CDR3 DNA follows: TGTGCCATCAGTGAGTCGCAGACAGGAGGTAACTATGGCTACACCTTC.

The rearrangement uses TRBV6-5 and TRBJ2-6, with 7 bases that match TRBD2. The CDR3 runs to 15 residues. Per the germline V gene, CDR1 is MNHEY and CDR2 is SVGAGI. Unmatched junction bases numbered 4, after V lost 7 bases and J lost 1 base. The CDR3 DNA is TGTGCCAGCACAACGGGAGGTTCTGGGGCCAACGTCCTGACTTTC. This sequence encodes CASTTGGSGANVLTF.

This rearrangement joins TRBV30 to TRBJ1-4; a possible D gene is TRBD1 (6 bases). V was pared by 8 bases and J by 4 bases, with 11 bases between. The germline V gene has CDR1 GTSNPN and CDR2 SVGIG (reference sequence). The CDR3 has 12 residues. The CDR3 sequence: CARGGRNEKLFF. CDR3 coding DNA: TGTGCCCGGGGGGGGCGTAATGAAAAACTGTTTTTT.

This clone showed up just a few times. V gene TRBV18 combines with J gene TRBJ1-6; D remains ambiguous. This CDR3 has 14 residues. Germline V CDR1 and CDR2: KGHSH, LQKENI. Trimming shortened V by 3 bases and J by 3 bases, and 6 bases separated the two germline ends. The CDR3 nucleotides are TGTGCCAGCTCACCCGGGGACTATAATTCACCCCTCCACTTT. It encodes CASSPGDYNSPLHF. Supplemented by reference TRBV18 and TRBJ1-6, the full variable domain reads NAGVMQNPRHLVRRRGQEARLRCSPMKGHSHVYWYRQLPEEGLKFMVYLQKENIIDESGMPKERFSAEFPKEGPSILRIQQVVRGDSAAYFCASSPGDYNSPLHFGNGTRLTVT.

The V call is TRBV7-2, the J call TRBJ2-3, with TRBD2 matching 10 bases. Trimming cost V 5 bases and J 5 bases; bases outside gene matches: 19. This CDR3 contains 19 residues. Germline V gene data show CDR1 as SGHTA and CDR2 as FQGNSA. CDR3 sequence (DNA): TGTGCCAGCAGCCCTCCTAGGGGAAGCGGGAGGGCCACGAGAGATACGCAGTATTTT. Protein sequence: CASSPPRGSGRATRDTQYF.

The rearrangement joins TRBV3-1 (or the pseudogene TRBV3-2) to TRBJ2-2, with D unclear. Trimming pared 4 bases from V and 0 bases from J, leaving 9 bases between. CDR3 length: 15 residues. The germline V gene encodes CDR1 LGHDT and CDR2 YNNKEL (reference sequence). The CDR3 bases are TGTGCCAGCAGCCTAGCAACCACGAACACCGGGGAGCTGTTTTTT. Translated, it gives CASSLATTNTGELFF.

This clone has just one count. The J gene is TRBJ1-1, the V gene TRBV15; 11 nucleotides agree with TRBD1. The CDR3 runs 17 residues. Germline V gene data show CDR1 as LNHNV and CDR2 as YYDKDF (reference sequence). After removal of 4 bases from V and 1 base from J, the junction contained 8 bases not matched to a gene. CDR3 protein: CATSILPGQGENTEAFF. DNA for the CDR3: TGTGCCACCAGCATCTTACCGGGACAGGGGGAGAACACTGAAGCTTTCTTT.